Shown below are 21 T cell receptor beta chains from a single sample sequenced in a study of cytotoxic CD8 clonotypes in ibrutinib-treated CLL. The table came from immunoSEQ multiplex PCR; TCRdb's copy has only in-frame clones and leaves some out. The table lists about 130,000 clones, 76% of them singletons, with 5% to 5.5% in the top ten. Sequenced here: PBMCs, sampled after 24 months of ibrutinib treatment. All receptors come from a human donor with chronic lymphocytic leukemia.

This clone appeared once. V gene TRBV7-3 combines with J gene TRBJ2-2, with D hard to call. The CDR3 loop spans 11 amino acids. V lost 0 bases and J 7 bases, leaving 0 bases between the germline ends. Germline V gene lookup returns CDR1 SGHTA and CDR2 FQGTGA. CDR3: CASSLTGELFF. The CDR3 DNA reads as TGTGCCAGCAGCTTAACCGGGGAGCTGTTTTTT.

This clone has more than one count but fewer than ten. The chain has TRBV9 and TRBJ1-6; maybe TRBD1 (6 bases). The V and J ends lost 0 bases and 7 bases respectively, with 17 bases between them. The CDR3 sequence is 17 residues long. Germline CDR1 is SGDLS and CDR2 is YYNGEE. CDR3 bases: TGTGCCAGCAGCGTAGCCGGCCAGGGGTTTGGCAATTCACCCCTCCACTTT. Protein product: CASSVAGQGFGNSPLHF.

The chain links TRBV4-3 to TRBJ2-7; the D is unclear. Germline V gene sequence: CDR1 LGHNA, CDR2 YSLEER. V was pared by 2 bases and J by 6 bases, with 14 bases between. The CDR3 contains 14 residues. CDR3 loop: CASSQNNPPREQYF. CDR3 DNA sequence: TGCGCCAGCAGCCAAAACAACCCCCCGCGCGAGCAGTACTTC.

The chain employs TRBV20-1 and TRBJ2-7; D assignment may be TRBD1 or TRBD2 (5 bases each). The CDR3 totals 11 residues. CDR1 is DFQATT, CDR2 SNEGSKA, per germline (reference sequence). V lost 6 bases to trimming and J lost 10 bases, with 16 bases between them. CDR3 amino acids: CSAGPGTPQYF. In DNA, the CDR3 is TGCAGTGCGGGGCCCGGGACCCCCCAGTACTTC.

This chain links TRBV11-3 with TRBJ2-7, with D unclear. V was cut by 1 base and J by 2 bases, with 6 bases left in between. The germline V gene has CDR1 SGHNT and CDR2 YENEEA. The CDR3 has 13 residues. The CDR3 DNA follows: TGTGCCAGCAGCTTAGCGGACGCCTACGAGCAGTACTTC. This gives the protein CASSLADAYEQYF. The full variable domain, rest sourced from reference TRBV11-3 and TRBJ2-7, is EAGVVQSPRYKIIEKKQPVAFWCNPISGHNTLYWYLQNLGQGPELLIRYENEEAVDDSQLPKDRFSAERLKGVDSTLKIQPAELGDSAVYLCASSLADAYEQYFGPGTRLTVT.

V and J are TRBV4-2 and TRBJ1-6, with 10 bases fitting TRBD1. CDR1 and CDR2 from the germline V gene are LGHNA and YNFKEQ. The CDR3 length is 17 residues. V lost 1 base, J lost 7 bases, and 7 bases stayed unmatched. The CDR3 coding sequence is TGTGCCAGCAGCCAAGGAGGACCGGGACAGGGGAATTCACCCCTCCACTTT. Protein sequence: CASSQGGPGQGNSPLHF.

This clone was seen more than once but under ten times. The chain links TRBV19 to TRBJ1-2; possibly TRBD1 for D (5 bases). The CDR3 contains 16 residues. The V end was cut by 4 bases, the J end by 3 bases, with 18 bases between. Germline V CDR1 and CDR2: LNHDA, SQIVND (reference sequence). CDR3 in DNA: TGTGCCAGTAGTAGATTGAAACCAGGGAGGGACTATGGCTACACCTTC. It encodes CASSRLKPGRDYGYTF.

The rearrangement uses TRBV7-8 and TRBJ1-4; D uncertain. The V gene lost 5 bases and the J gene lost 3 bases, with 16 bases spanning the gap. Germline loops: CDR1 SGHVS, CDR2 FQNEAQ. The CDR3 has 16 residues. The CDR3 reads CASSNRRAPSNEKLFF. CDR3 nucleotides: TGTGCCAGCAGCAACCGTAGGGCGCCGTCTAATGAAAAACTGTTTTTT.

This clone has more than one count but fewer than ten. The chain joins TRBV7-2 to TRBJ2-7; no definite D call. Per the germline V gene, CDR1 is SGHTA and CDR2 is FQGNSA. The CDR3 spans 14 residues. Trimming stripped 1 base from V and 3 bases from J, with 10 bases between. CDR3 residues: CASSLGWSSYEQYF. The CDR3 DNA reads TGTGCCAGCAGCTTAGGTTGGTCCAGCTACGAGCAGTACTTC.

This chain links TRBV7-2 with TRBJ2-3; D gene uncertain. Germline V gene lookup returns CDR1 SGHTA and CDR2 FQGNSA. This CDR3 is 12 amino acids long. With 0 bases removed from V and 6 bases from J, the gap between germline ends came to 4 bases. CDR3 DNA: TGTGCCAGCAGCTTAGCAAGGGATACGCAGTATTTT. It encodes CASSLARDTQYF. Drawing the rest from reference TRBV7-2 and TRBJ2-3, the complete variable domain is GAGVSQSPSNKVTEKGKDVELRCDPISGHTALYWYRQSLGQGLEFLIYFQGNSAPDKSGLPSDRFSAERTGGSVSTLTIQRTQQEDSAVYLCASSLARDTQYFGPGTRLTVL.

V gene TRBV29-1 combines with J gene TRBJ1-5, with a possible D match to TRBD1 (6 bases). CDR3 length: 13 amino acids. V was clipped by 7 bases and J by 5 bases, with 15 bases between them. Germline CDR1 reads SQVTM; CDR2 reads ANQGSEA. The CDR3 sequence is CSAGGQVDQPQHF. CDR3 sequence (DNA): TGCAGCGCGGGGGGGCAGGTAGATCAGCCCCAGCATTTT.

The V gene is TRBV28, the J gene TRBJ2-7; TRBD1 is a possible D gene (7 bases). CDR1 is MDHEN, CDR2 SYDVKM, per germline. The CDR3 spans 15 residues. V was cut by 3 bases and J by 6 bases, with 18 bases left in between. The DNA for the CDR3 is TGTGCCAGCAGTTTGGGGGGACAGACCCTTGCCGAGCAGTACTTC. As protein: CASSLGGQTLAEQYF.

J is TRBJ2-5 and V is TRBV5-1; the D gene is possibly TRBD1 (6 bases). In germline, CDR1 is SGHRS, CDR2 YFSETQ. The CDR3 totals 15 residues. V dropped 1 base and J dropped 1 base, with 11 bases sitting between them. The CDR3 bases are TGCGCCAGCAGCTTGTTTTGGGACACCCAAGAGACCCAGTACTTC. The encoded protein is CASSLFWDTQETQYF.

The V gene is TRBV19, the J gene TRBJ2-2; 7 bases fit TRBD2. The CDR3 is 14 amino acids. Trimming removed 7 bases from V and 3 bases from J; junction bases left unmatched: 5. From germline, CDR1 is LNHDA and CDR2 SQIVND (reference sequence). The CDR3 region is CASMVGRHTGELFF. The CDR3 DNA follows: TGTGCCAGTATGGTCGGGAGGCACACCGGGGAGCTGTTTTTT.

The J gene is TRBJ1-1, the V gene TRBV7-9; D might be TRBD1 (5 bases). The V end lost 5 bases, the J end lost 1 base, and 8 bases lay between the germline ends. Germline CDR1 and CDR2: SEHNR and FQNEAQ (reference sequence). The CDR3 spans 13 residues. The CDR3 DNA reads TGTGCCAGCAGCCCCGGGGGGAACACTGAAGCTTTCTTT. Translated, it gives CASSPGGNTEAFF.

The rearrangement links TRBV30 to TRBJ2-7, with D perhaps TRBD2 (6 bases). The CDR3 extends over 12 amino acids. Germline V gene sequence: CDR1 GTSNPN, CDR2 SVGIG (reference sequence). Trimming left V 3 bases short and J 7 bases short, with 13 bases between. The CDR3 bases are TGTGCCTGGAGCGGGGCAGGGAGGGAGCAGTACTTC. Translating gives CAWSGAGREQYF.

The chain uses TRBV2 and TRBJ1-5; 10 bases map to TRBD1. Per the germline V gene, CDR1 is SNHLY and CDR2 is FYNNEI. J lost 6 bases, V lost 8 bases, and 7 bases had no gene match. There are 14 residues in the CDR3. The CDR3 nucleotides are TGTGCCAGCGTGCAGACAGGGGGCGGTCAGCCCCAGCATTTT. Its protein is CASVQTGGGQPQHF.

The chain carries TRBV6-5 and TRBJ1-4; no firm D call. The CDR3 extends over 12 amino acids. The germline CDR1 and CDR2 sequences are MNHEY and SVGAGI. The V end lost 8 bases, the J end lost 3 bases, and 7 bases lay between the germline ends. The CDR3 protein is CASRGPNEKLFF. In DNA form, the CDR3 reads TGTGCCAGCCGGGGTCCTAATGAAAAACTGTTTTTT.

The chain recombines TRBV7-2 with TRBJ2-3; D ambiguous. This CDR3 has 14 residues. Germline V CDR1 and CDR2: SGHTA, FQGNSA. The V and J ends lost 1 base and 5 bases respectively, with 10 bases between them. The CDR3: CASSLGRVGDTQYF. CDR3 bases: TGTGCCAGCAGCTTAGGTAGGGTTGGAGATACGCAGTATTTT.

This chain links TRBV4-3 with TRBJ2-1, with 8 bases that match TRBD1. CDR3 length: 15 residues. V was pared by 4 bases and J by 2 bases, with 4 bases of the junction left unmatched. The V gene's germline CDR1 is LGHNA and CDR2 YSLEER. DNA of the CDR3: TGCGCCAGCAGCCCAGACAGGGGTCCCTACAATGAGCAGTTCTTC. This codes for CASSPDRGPYNEQFF.

This chain joins TRBV5-1 and TRBJ2-1, with 8 bases matching TRBD2. Germline CDR1 is SGHRS and CDR2 is YFSETQ. The CDR3 has 16 amino acids. With V trimmed by 3 bases and J by 4 bases, 9 bases remained unmatched. The CDR3 DNA sequence: TGCGCCAGCAGCTCTTCCAAACTAGCGGCTTACAATGAGCAGTTCTTC. Its translation: CASSSSKLAAYNEQFF.